The entry that follows covers one T cell receptor (beta chain) sequence. What it recognizes is unknown. Germline values: CDR1 DFQATT, CDR2 SNEGSKA (reference sequence). The CDR3 loop spans 14 amino acids. The V and J ends lost 1 base and 1 base respectively, with 10 bases between them. Amplification of TCR alpha and beta CDR3 regions from RNA used iRepertoire nested multiplex PCR. TCRdb recomputed calls from the multiplex PCR reads with MiXCR, one row per CDR3 protein. The top ten hold about a quarter of the sample, which has around 130,000 distinct CDR3 sequences, around 25% seen once. The data derive from a study of glioma-infiltrating T cells. Study-level results: Gliomas, especially low-grade, showed above-expected tissue-blood divergence; non-neoplastic patients showed below.

The genes are TRBV20-1 and TRBJ2-5; perhaps TRBD1 as D (5 bases). The sample was glioma tissue, nonneoplastic brain tissue, or PBMCs (not recorded which). The TCR comes from a human donor with low-grade glioma or glioblastoma, undergoing nonglioma brain surgery, or in good health (not recorded which). The CDR3 DNA reads as TGCAGTGCTAGAGCTAGGGGAACCCAAGAGACCCAGTACTTC. Translation: CSARARGTQETQYF.